Below, 17 T cell receptor beta chains from the same sample are listed, as sequenced in a study of blood T cell repertoires in COVID-19. Assay used: immunoSEQ multiplex PCR; TCRdb lists only in-frame clones, some missing. There are 150,000 to 200,000 clones in the sample; about 83% occur only once, and roughly 1.4% lies in the top ten. Source material: peripheral blood. The source is a human donor in a cohort sampled during active COVID-19.

This sequence joins TRBV5-5 and TRBJ2-3; TRBD2 aligns across 15 bases. The CDR3 covers 17 residues. V was pared by 2 bases and J by 6 bases, with 7 bases of the junction left unmatched. Germline-derived CDR1 and CDR2 are SGHKS and YYEKEE (reference sequence). The DNA of the CDR3 is TGTGCCAGCAGCTTACCTCCGGGACTAGCGGGAGGTGATACGCAGTATTTT. This sequence encodes CASSLPPGLAGGDTQYF.

In its sample, this clone was seen a few times. The chain recombines TRBV7-6 with TRBJ2-6; D is ambiguous. Germline V gives CDR1 SGHVS, CDR2 FNYEAQ. The CDR3 extends over 16 amino acids. Trimming removed 5 bases from V and 0 bases from J, with 11 bases in between. The CDR3 loop reads CASSPYPSSGANVLTF. The CDR3 nucleotides are TGTGCCAGCAGCCCCTACCCCTCCTCTGGGGCCAACGTCCTGACTTTC.

This chain uses TRBV7-6 with TRBJ2-7, with TRBD2 identical over 9 bases. The CDR3 consists of 15 residues. CDR1 is SGHVS, CDR2 FNYEAQ, per germline. V lost 1 base to trimming and J lost 3 bases; unmatched junction nucleotides: 4. This CDR3 reads CASSLELAGSYEQYF. CDR3 coding DNA: TGTGCCAGCAGCTTAGAACTAGCGGGCAGCTACGAGCAGTACTTC.

This chain connects TRBV5-1 to TRBJ1-4; TRBD1 matches 11 bases. Germline lookup yields CDR1 SGHRS and CDR2 YFSETQ. There are 17 residues in the CDR3. With V trimmed by 0 bases and J by 3 bases, 4 bases remained unmatched. CDR3 residues: CASSLGTGGVSNEKLFF. The CDR3 DNA reads TGCGCCAGCAGCTTGGGGACAGGGGGCGTTTCTAATGAAAAACTGTTTTTT.

V and J are TRBV5-1 and TRBJ2-7; 7 nucleotides align to TRBD2. Germline V gene data show CDR1 as SGHRS and CDR2 as YFSETQ. CDR3 size: 16 residues. Trimming took 4 bases from V and 2 from J; bases not matched to a gene: 12. CDR3 nucleotides: TGCGCCAGCAGCCGCCAAATAGCGGGTGGTCCCTACGAGCAGTACTTC. Translation: CASSRQIAGGPYEQYF.

There are a few counts of this clone. The chain uses TRBV10-3 and TRBJ2-1; 11 bases align to TRBD2. The CDR3 length is 13 residues. The germline V gene encodes CDR1 ENHRY and CDR2 SYGVKD. The ends lost 9 bases at V and 6 bases at J; junction bases unmatched: 4. The CDR3: CAIPGLAVNEQFF. The CDR3 DNA follows: TGTGCCATACCGGGACTAGCGGTCAATGAGCAGTTCTTC.

This clone was detected a few times. V gene TRBV6-5 combines with J gene TRBJ2-1, with D uncertain. This CDR3 is built from 13 residues. Germline CDR1 and CDR2: MNHEY and SVGAGI. Trimming took 2 bases from V and 7 from J, leaving 9 bases between them. As DNA, the CDR3 is TGTGCCAGCAGTTACAACCCTAAGAATGAGCAGTTCTTC. This encodes CASSYNPKNEQFF.

The rearrangement uses TRBV21-1 and TRBJ1-2. TRBV21-1 is deemed a pseudogene. The CDR3 sequence is 13 residues long. CDR3 region: CASSKVGREGYTF. DNA for the CDR3: TGTGCCAGCAGCAAAGTGGGGAGGGAGGGCTACACCTTC.

V usage is TRBV7-2 and J usage is TRBJ2-1; TRBD1 matches 7 bases. The CDR3 is made up of 16 amino acids. Germline CDR1 SGHTA, CDR2 FQGNSA. The V gene end was trimmed by 1 base and the J gene end by 0 bases; junction bases not matched to a gene: 3. CDR3 DNA: TGTGCCAGCAGCTTAGTAGGGGACAGCTCCTACAATGAGCAGTTCTTC. The encoded protein is CASSLVGDSSYNEQFF.

Written as DNA, the CDR3 is TGTGCCAGCAGTCTCTGGCTAGAGCGCACAGATACGCAGTATTTT. It specifies CASSLWLERTDTQYF. This rearrangement joins TRBV27 to TRBJ2-3; the D is unclear. The CDR3 extends over 15 amino acids. V lost 5 bases and J lost 1, with 13 bases in between. Germline CDR1 MNHEY, CDR2 SMNVEV (reference sequence).

This rearrangement joins TRBV19 to TRBJ1-1; D remains ambiguous. The length of the CDR3 is 13 residues. V was pared by 7 bases and J by 0 bases, with 9 bases between. Germline V gives CDR1 LNHDA, CDR2 SQIVND (reference sequence). CDR3 protein: CASNDNMNTEAFF. The DNA of the CDR3 is TGTGCCAGTAATGACAACATGAACACTGAAGCTTTCTTT.

This clone appeared a few times. The chain combines TRBV27 with TRBJ1-6; D is ambiguous. V was cut by 5 bases and J by 8 bases, with 10 bases left in between. The CDR3 is 13 residues long. Germline loops: CDR1 MNHEY, CDR2 SMNVEV (reference sequence). Written as DNA, the CDR3 is TGTGCCAGCAGTAACGCAGTTGATTCACCCCTCCACTTT. It encodes CASSNAVDSPLHF.

The chain links TRBV6-5 to TRBJ2-7; 9 bases match TRBD1. Germline CDR1 and CDR2: MNHEY and SVGAGI. CDR3 size: 14 residues. J lost 1 base, V lost 6 bases, and 4 bases had no gene match. In DNA form, the CDR3 reads TGTGCCAGCAGCCCCGGGACAGGGTCCTACGAGCAGTACTTC. Its translation: CASSPGTGSYEQYF.

The V call is TRBV2, the J call TRBJ2-7, with 10 nucleotides matching TRBD2. Germline CDR1 reads SNHLY; CDR2 reads FYNNEI. After removal of 3 bases from V and 7 bases from J, the junction contained 6 bases not matched to a gene. The CDR3 loop spans 14 amino acids. The CDR3 loop reads CASSDLAGVGEQYF. The CDR3 DNA reads TGTGCCAGCAGTGATCTAGCGGGAGTGGGAGAGCAGTACTTC.

The chain recombines TRBV7-9 with TRBJ2-7, with 7 bases matching TRBD1. CDR3 length: 12 amino acids. The germline CDR1 and CDR2 sequences are SEHNR and FQNEAQ (reference sequence). The ends lost 6 bases at V and 6 bases at J; junction bases unmatched: 5. CDR3 coding DNA: TGTGCCAGCAGTCCGACAGGGTTCGAGCAGTACTTC. Translation gives CASSPTGFEQYF.

The J gene is TRBJ1-2, the V gene TRBV27; D is possibly TRBD1 (6 bases). Per the germline V gene, CDR1 is MNHEY and CDR2 is SMNVEV (reference sequence). V was cut by 3 bases and J by 0 bases, with 8 bases left in between. The CDR3 has 14 residues. The CDR3 loop is CASSLAGANYGYTF. DNA of the CDR3: TGTGCCAGCAGTTTGGCAGGGGCTAACTATGGCTACACCTTC.

The rearrangement uses TRBV9 and TRBJ1-2; 10 positions agree with TRBD1. Per germline, CDR1 SGDLS and CDR2 YYNGEE. J gave up 4 bases and V 0 bases, and 6 bases lay outside the gene matches. The CDR3 length is 16 residues. CDR3 sequence: CASSVGGQGGFYGYTF. The CDR3 DNA reads TGTGCCAGCAGCGTAGGTGGACAGGGGGGTTTCTATGGCTACACCTTC.